A selection of T cell receptor beta chains follows, all from one sample in a study of cytotoxic CD8 clonotypes in ibrutinib-treated CLL. Profiling relied on immunoSEQ multiplex PCR, and the TCRdb table lists in-frame clones only, not all of them. This sample carries around 310,000 clones, about 80% of them seen once, and the ten largest clones take over 5%. Specimen: PBMCs, collected before ibrutinib treatment. Receptors originate from a human donor with chronic lymphocytic leukemia. CDR3s leave out the opening cysteine and the closing phenylalanine or tryptophan. D genes are given only for firm matches. For some rows the clone size is stated as once, few or many, or as a class when expanded; others skip it.

d_call: TRBD1
clone_size: NA
v_call: TRBV28
j_call: TRBJ1-2
cdr3_aa: ASSRDVGTGGDGYT

d_call: NA
clone_size: NA
v_call: TRBV19
j_call: TRBJ1-2
cdr3_aa: ASGYQTGNYGYT

d_call: NA
clone_size: NA
v_call: TRBV10-2
j_call: TRBJ1-2
cdr3_aa: ASSPPRKLGYT

d_call: NA
clone_size: few
v_call: TRBV7-2
j_call: TRBJ2-7
cdr3_aa: ASSLLGPAYEQY

d_call: NA
clone_size: few
v_call: TRBV13
j_call: TRBJ1-1
cdr3_aa: ASSLGFNTEAF

d_call: NA
clone_size: NA
v_call: TRBV7-2
j_call: TRBJ2-1
cdr3_aa: ASSLFGGNEQF

d_call: TRBD2
clone_size: NA
v_call: TRBV5-1
j_call: TRBJ2-7
cdr3_aa: ASSTRPGTREQY

d_call: TRBD2
clone_size: NA
v_call: TRBV19
j_call: TRBJ2-7
cdr3_aa: ASSSRGGRISYEQY

d_call: NA
clone_size: NA
v_call: TRBV6-1
j_call: TRBJ2-7
cdr3_aa: ASSESLSLTSYEQY

d_call: TRBD2
clone_size: NA
v_call: TRBV5-1
j_call: TRBJ2-5
cdr3_aa: ASSFIAGAETQY

d_call: NA
clone_size: NA
v_call: TRBV10-3
j_call: TRBJ1-2
cdr3_aa: AISDVQGYGYT

d_call: NA
clone_size: NA
v_call: TRBV18
j_call: TRBJ1-1
cdr3_aa: ASSLQAQGHSEAF

d_call: NA
clone_size: NA
v_call: TRBV6-5
j_call: TRBJ2-1
cdr3_aa: ASSYGGYEQF

d_call: NA
clone_size: NA
v_call: TRBV4-3
j_call: TRBJ2-6
cdr3_aa: ASSEDQVSGANVLT

d_call: TRBD2
clone_size: NA
v_call: TRBV25-1
j_call: TRBJ2-5
cdr3_aa: ASSELAGVSETQY

d_call: TRBD1
clone_size: NA
v_call: TRBV4-3
j_call: TRBJ2-3
cdr3_aa: ASSQGGQAPSTQY

d_call: TRBD2
clone_size: NA
v_call: TRBV9
j_call: TRBJ2-2
cdr3_aa: ASSAKTSGSGTGELF